The sequence of this T cell receptor beta chain was determined in a study of shared clonotypes between healthy human individuals. About the study: Sampling drew on donors who were a couple of women and a few men aged 18 to 49.

CDR3 length: 13 amino acids. V lost 6 bases and J lost 6; bases outside the gene matches: 7. Germline CDR1 and CDR2: KGHSH and LQKENI. Overall study findings and caveats: Though the depth was large, rarefaction showed that sorted-subset sequencing was incomplete. As a rule, naive subsets had a larger estimated richness than memory subsets.

Sorted subsets were amplified in replicate PCRs using 150 to 250 ng DNA, around 30,000 T cell genomes. Produced via immunoSEQ multiplex PCR; TCRdb's table is partial and in-frame only. The sample lists over a million clones; roughly 96% were seen once. In the case of this clone: As yet, its antigen is unknown. This same CDR3 is encoded by further DNA sequences in the sample.

The sample taken for sequencing was naive CD4+ T cells sorted from blood. Subset given: CD45RA+ positively selected. This TCR was sampled from a young man in good health. The V and J genes are TRBV18 and TRBJ1-2, with 7 bases identical to TRBD1. The CDR3 reads CASSPGTVNGYTF. The CDR3 DNA sequence: TGTGCCAGCTCTCCAGGGACAGTAAATGGCTACACCTTC.